The clone carrying this T cell receptor (delta chain) has more than one count but fewer than ten. One end of the junction does not line up with germline, which may come from a read error. TCRdb reran clone calling via CATT on the RT-PCR reads. The sample shows approximately 2,000 delta-chain clones, more than 11% of them seen only once. Germline-derived CDR1 and CDR2 are GEAIGNYY and EKD. CDR3 length: 17 residues. This record belongs to a study of gamma-delta T cells after stem cell transplantation. The source of this sequence is a human donor. It is not recorded whose cells these are; they may come from a transplant donor. Sequencing was performed on gamma-delta T cells. This chain links TRDV2 with TRDJ1, with 12 bases matching TRDD3. CDR3 loop: CARDAIQVTGGYLGLIF. CDR3 DNA sequence: TGTGCCCGTGACGCTATACAAGTTACTGGGGGATACCTGGGCCTCATCTTT.